This is a list of T cell receptor beta chains from one sample in a study of T cells in Graves' hyperthyroidism and ophthalmopathy. MiXCR was run by TCRdb on the multiplex PCR reads, yielding one entry per CDR3 protein. The table has 390,000 or so distinct CDR3 sequences, about 14% seen once; the top ten hold around 13%. Sequenced material: blood. These receptor sequences come from a man aged 18-30 years with Graves' ophthalmopathy. Both conserved end residues are part of each CDR3. The D gene is left open where the match is weak. Clone size is not always given. Where it is, it says once, few, many or a class for expanded clones.

TRBJ2-1 | NA | 16 | TRBV5-4 | few | TGTGCCAGCAGCTTGGTCAGGGAAAGCTCCTACAATGAGCAGTTCTTC | CASSLVRESSYNEQFF
TRBJ1-4 | NA | 14 | TRBV20-1 | NA | TGCAGTGCTAGAGATAACCGGGGAGGCGAAAAACTGTTTTTT | CSARDNRGGEKLFF
TRBJ1-5 | NA | 14 | TRBV20-1 | few | TGCAGTGCTAGCCCCCTCTATAGCAATCAGCCCCAGCATTTT | CSASPLYSNQPQHF
TRBJ2-5 | TRBD2 | 15 | TRBV18 | many | TGTGCCAGCTCACCACCGACGGGGGGAGAAGAGACCCAGTACTTC | CASSPPTGGEETQYF
TRBJ1-4 | TRBD1 | 15 | TRBV27 | few | TGTGCCAGCACCGTGACAGGGGCAACTAATGAAAAACTGTTTTTT | CASTVTGATNEKLFF
TRBJ2-5 | TRBD2 | 15 | TRBV12-3/TRBV12-4 | many | TGTGCCAGCAGATTAGCGGGGGGGTACCAAGAGACCCAGTACTTC | CASRLAGGYQETQYF
TRBJ1-1 | NA | 12 | TRBV9 | few | TGTGCCAGCAGCGTAGCTCCGGGGGGAGCTTTCTTT | CASSVAPGGAFF
TRBJ2-7 | NA | 14 | TRBV27 | many | TGTGCCAGCAGTTTAAGAACGGTTGCCTACGAGCAGTACTTC | CASSLRTVAYEQYF
TRBJ1-3 | TRBD1 | 18 | TRBV12-3/TRBV12-4 | many | TGTGCCAGCAGGGGCCTCCAGGGGGGTGTGTGGTCTGGAAACACCATATATTTT | CASRGLQGGVWSGNTIYF
TRBJ2-7 | NA | 14 | TRBV5-1 | many | TGCGCCAGCAGCCCAAGGACGGAATCCTACGAGCAGTACTTC | CASSPRTESYEQYF
TRBJ1-4 | NA | 16 | TRBV5-1 | many | TGCGCCAGCAGCTGGACCCAAGGCAGGGTGGCTGAAAAACTGTTTTTT | CASSWTQGRVAEKLFF
TRBJ2-7 | TRBD1 | 15 | TRBV27 | NA | TGTGCCAGCAGTTCGCCGGGACAGGCGACCTACGAGCAGTACTTC | CASSSPGQATYEQYF
TRBJ1-5 | NA | 16 | TRBV3-1 | many | TGTGCCAGCAGCCAAGACGGAGGGGTAAGCAATCAGCCCCAGCATTTT | CASSQDGGVSNQPQHF
TRBJ2-1 | TRBD2 | 17 | TRBV19 | NA | TGTGCCAGTAGTACACCGGGACTAGCGATAGGGTACAATGAGCAGTTCTTC | CASSTPGLAIGYNEQFF
TRBJ2-3 | NA | 11 | TRBV19 | NA | TGTGCCAGTAGGAACACAGATACGCAGTATTTT | CASRNTDTQYF
TRBJ2-1 | TRBD1 | 15 | TRBV27 | few | TGTGCCAGCAGTTTCGGGGACAGGGTAGGGAATGAGCAGTTCTTC | CASSFGDRVGNEQFF
TRBJ1-1 | NA | 13 | TRBV18 | many | TGTGCCAGCTCTACCGGGACGGGAACTGAAGCTTTCTTT | CASSTGTGTEAFF
TRBJ1-3 | NA | 12 | TRBV11-3 | NA | TGTGCCAGCAGGGTATCTGGAAACACCATATATTTT | CASRVSGNTIYF
TRBJ1-2 | NA | 13 | TRBV5-1 | many | TGCGCCAGCAGCTTGAACACGGAGGGCGGCTACACCTTC | CASSLNTEGGYTF
TRBJ2-7 | TRBD2 | 15 | TRBV7-8 | many | TGTGCCAGCAGCATGGGACTAGCAGTAACCTACGAGCAGTACTTC | CASSMGLAVTYEQYF
TRBJ2-3 | TRBD2 | 16 | TRBV27 | few | TGTGCCAGCAGTTTGGGAGCGGGGGGGCCGAGAAATACGCAGTATTTT | CASSLGAGGPRNTQYF
TRBJ1-1 | NA | 15 | TRBV4-1 | many | TGCGCCAGCAGCCATCTCCCTGGAGGTGACACTGAAGCTTTCTTT | CASSHLPGGDTEAFF
TRBJ2-2 | TRBD2 | 17 | TRBV19 | NA | TGTGCCAGTAGTATCCGGGCCGGGACTAGCGTCGCCGGGGAGCTGTTTTTT | CASSIRAGTSVAGELFF
TRBJ2-7 | NA | 13 | TRBV6-1 | many | TGTGCCAGCAGTTCAAACCAGGGTTACGAGCAGTACTTC | CASSSNQGYEQYF
TRBJ1-5 | NA | 13 | TRBV6-1 | few | TGTGCCAGCAGTTTGACTACCGGGACCCCCTGGCATTTT | CASSLTTGTPWHF
TRBJ2-5 | NA | 13 | TRBV9 | few | TGTGCCAGCAGCGTTCGCAGGGGAGAGACCCAGTACTTC | CASSVRRGETQYF
TRBJ2-3 | NA | 16 | TRBV6-5 | many | TGTGCCAGCAGTTACTCGTCAGGGGCGGGCACAGATACGCAGTATTTT | CASSYSSGAGTDTQYF
TRBJ2-7 | TRBD2 | 16 | TRBV27 | NA | TGTGCCAGCAGTTTATCGATACTAGCGGAGACCTACGAGCAGTACTTC | CASSLSILAETYEQYF
TRBJ2-3 | TRBD2 | 17 | TRBV27 | NA | TGTGCCAGCAGGAAGACTAGCGGGGGCTTGGGTACAGATACGCAGTATTTT | CASRKTSGGLGTDTQYF
TRBJ1-6 | TRBD1 | 15 | TRBV27 | few | TGTGCCAGCAGTTTTACAGGCCAGGGGGCGTTGCCCCTCCACTTT | CASSFTGQGALPLHF